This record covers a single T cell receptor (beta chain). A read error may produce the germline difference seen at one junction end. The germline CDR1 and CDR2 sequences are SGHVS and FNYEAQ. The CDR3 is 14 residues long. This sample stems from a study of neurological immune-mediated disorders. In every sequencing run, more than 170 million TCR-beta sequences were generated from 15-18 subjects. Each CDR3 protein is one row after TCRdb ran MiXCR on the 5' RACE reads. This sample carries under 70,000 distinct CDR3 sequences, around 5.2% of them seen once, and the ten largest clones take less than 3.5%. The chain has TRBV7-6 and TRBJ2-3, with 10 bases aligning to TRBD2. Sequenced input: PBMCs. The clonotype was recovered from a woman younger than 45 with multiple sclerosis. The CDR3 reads CASSLAGEADTQYF. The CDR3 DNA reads TGTGCCAGCAGCCTAGCGGGGGAGGCGGATACGCAGTATTTT.